The entry below gives a single T cell receptor beta chain sequence along with its context. Its antigen is undetermined. The data derive from a study of CD8 T cells in ankylosing spondylitis. Findings and caveats of the study: Made up of eight highly homologous variants, a TCR beta motif appeared characteristic of ankylosing spondylitis blood. In ankylosing spondylitis patients, matched synovial fluid reportedly showed significant enrichment of disease-linked clones. Disease-linked clones were found to be CD8+ and relatively rare in peripheral blood.

Trimming shortened V by 5 bases and J by 10 bases, and 27 bases separated the two germline ends. Germline V gives CDR1 DFQATT, CDR2 SNEGSKA (reference sequence). The CDR3 contains 16 residues. TCRdb re-called the 5' RACE reads with MiXCR, one entry per CDR3 protein. The sample carries about 700,000 distinct CDR3 sequences, under 20% recorded once. The rearrangement joins TRBV20-1 to TRBJ2-1; tentatively, D is TRBD1 or TRBD2 (5 bases each). Material for sequencing was blood, either unsorted or a sorted T cell fraction (not recorded which). The sequence came from a male donor with ankylosing spondylitis. The CDR3: CSAATGTSPLPPEQFF. The DNA for the CDR3 is TGCAGTGCTGCAACCGGGACCTCACCGTTGCCGCCGGAGCAGTTCTTC.